The sequence of this T cell receptor beta chain was determined in a study of cytomegalovirus exposure and HLA in healthy donors (dated by TCRdb to about 2017). Concerning the study at large: An earlier analysis of approximately 590 of the donors reported about 290 Gb of sequence data and roughly 100 million unique TCR beta sequences from about 179 million T cells. An early release covering roughly 580 HLA-typed donors comprised about 320 gigabases of sequencing data and tens of millions of unique TCR sequences. The genetic ancestry cluster associated with self-reported Caucasian donors included 81% of the 350 to 500 genotyped donors. The study aimed to test whether signatures of past pathogen exposure could be identified by cataloging public T cell receptors. Using immunosequencing, the study profiled T cell repertoires from around 680 subjects and related those repertoires to cytomegalovirus serostatus. Along with the roughly 670-subject first cohort, a separate validation cohort of over a hundred different subjects was used. To predict cytomegalovirus infection status, the study brought together high-throughput TCR immunosequencing, statistical association of individual TCRs with disease status, and machine learning. To study patterns of TCR occurrence, a later analysis re-analyzed previously published TCR beta repertoires from several hundred donors and added high-resolution HLA genotyping. The later analysis used no new phenotypic data to find candidate immune exposures, relying instead on TCR beta sequences and their occurrence across donors. To decide whether each TCR beta V gene segment behaved as functional or pseudogenic, an earlier analysis of fewer than 750 of the donors relied on high-throughput TCR beta sequencing. Donor age, sex, ethnicity and CMV serostatus were compiled alongside the repertoire data. In a later genetic analysis, genome-wide SNP genotypes for about three fifths of the roughly 670 donors were used, and that subset was treated as a discovery cohort. Every repertoire in the discovery cohort had been generated on one and the same sequencing platform. HLA typing covered class I and class II loci at four-digit resolution. The number of donors typed differed by locus, with about 629-630 for A, B, C, DRB1 and DQB1, about 500 for DQA1, about 610 for DPA1, and some 450 for DPB1. Four or five DR-DQ haplotypes were handled as single units for association and clustering because linkage in the cohort was strong. On average, about 200,000 unique TCR beta nucleotide sequences were sequenced per donor among a few hundred genotyped donors of the cohort, with 15% to 20% of those sequences being non-productive. Overall study results and their limits: Compared with the roughly 700-donor mean, donors in an Asian-associated ancestry cluster had fewer N-insertions in productive TCRs, according to a later genetic analysis. An earlier analysis of around 540 of the donors showed that most TCR beta V segments appeared in productive rearrangements either about 87% or about 30% of the time, which broadly matched IMGT annotations. Cytomegalovirus status was reported to be diagnosed by the classifier with high specificity and sensitivity in both the original and validation cohorts. It was suggested by the authors that the approach could potentially be generalized to other disease states and immunological phenotypes. When HLA alleles, especially DR and DQ, strongly co-occurred, TCR associations were difficult to assign to individual alleles. This cohort had only TCR beta chains sequenced, and the lack of alpha or paired-chain data limited which features could be detected. Roughly 15 rarely observed V segments, including chromosome 9 orphons, were excluded from the earlier analysis of 550 to 700 of the donors because counts were too low. Because some donors lacked HLA typing at each locus, the association tests relied only on the typed subset. In vitro tests confirmed that a few of the cytomegalovirus-associated TCR beta chains recognize cytomegalovirus antigens. Most CMV-associated TCR beta chains appeared to be HLA-restricted in a later analysis, and the HLA associations seemed to be driven largely by CMV exposure. In a later genetic analysis, a missense DCLRE1C variant was associated with V-gene and J-gene trimming of TCR beta chains, and the association was replicated in an independent cohort. In a later analysis, the rate of TCR association differed among HLA loci, with DRB1 alleles having the most associated TCRs and HLA-C alleles having the fewest. Linkage disequilibrium might explain the correlated functional status among segregating V segments, but an unknown experimental factor could not be ruled out. In a later analysis, several top co-occurrence clusters were reported to appear linked to parvovirus B19, influenza, CMV and Epstein-Barr virus. A later analysis associated around 16,000 TCR beta sequences with specific HLA alleles at a false discovery rate of 0.05. A further reported finding was that TCR beta sequences accurately predicted the HLA-A and HLA-B alleles for most subjects in the first cohort. The only immune exposure information available for the cohort was CMV serostatus. In a later analysis, HLA-associated TCR beta chains showed more clonal expansion and lower generation probabilities than non-associated chains that were equally common. A group of highly shared sequence variants was considered likely to be a technical artifact of the sequencing pipeline. In the study, approximately 160 TCR beta chains were listed as associated with cytomegalovirus. The presence/absence analyses assumed that sequencing depth was roughly uniform across donors, and that assumption may not be true. Across donors, most TCR sequences were observed very rarely, whereas some public TCRs were present in many individuals. Because the 87-base-pair reads could not distinguish some IMGT-functional V segments, including TRBV6-2 and TRBV6-3, those segments were excluded.

The germline V gene (reference sequence) gives CDR1 as MNHEY and CDR2 as SMNVEV. The CDR3 contains 14 residues, cysteine and phenylalanine counted. Solely the CDR3 DNA is kept, with 42 bases framed from the first base. V is clipped by 2 bases and J by 5 bases, and the sequence between their germline boundaries is 12 bases long. The cohort was made up of approximately 670 healthy bone marrow donors. All cohort members were sampled while nominally healthy, although unrecorded immune exposures were likely present. The donor was CMV seronegative and belonged to the group of 352 seronegative cohort members. A peripheral blood sample was collected from each donor, and TCR beta sequencing was performed on peripheral blood mononuclear cells. Genomic DNA extraction from the blood cell samples was performed with the Qiagen DNeasy Blood Extraction Kit. The method behind the library was the immunoSEQ multiplex PCR assay. For the multiplex PCR, a mixture combining 60 forward primers for TCR Vbeta segments and 13 reverse primers for TCR Jbeta segments was used. The CDR3 region of rearranged TCR beta genes was amplified from genomic DNA with a multiplex PCR assay. Amplified TCR beta libraries were sequenced as 87-base-pair reads on the Illumina HiSeq System. As for the authors' bioinformatics: Across the roughly 700 repertoires, a later analysis counted some 81 million unique TCR beta chains, roughly 11 million of which were shared by at least two donors. A nearest-neighbor algorithm error-corrected the raw reads and collapsed the reads into unique sequences, merging closely related sequences to remove PCR and sequencing errors. Alignment of CDR3 sequences to IMGT reference sequences was used to assign V, D and J gene segments. For a sequence to be retained, at least a six-nucleotide match to both a V gene segment and a J gene segment was required. A rearrangement counted as productive if the CDR3 had no stop codons and remained in frame with V and J, and every other rearrangement counted as non-productive. Following IMGT convention, CDR3 was defined as the stretch from the second conserved V-encoded cysteine to the conserved J-encoded phenylalanine. In an earlier analysis of more than 550 of the donors, sequences lacking an unambiguous match to a single V gene segment were excluded. An earlier analysis of approximately 590 of the donors called V segments functional above 56.7% productive rearrangements and segregating when the between-donor standard deviation exceeded 5%. A statistical classification framework was built for diagnosing cytomegalovirus status from the catalog of TCR beta chain sequences. A later analysis assigned V and J genes by comparing TCR nucleotide sequences with IMGT/GENE-DB human TR gene sequences. In a later analysis, CDR3 sequences and most-parsimonious VDJ recombination scenarios were assigned using the TCRdist pipeline. A later analysis defined each TCR beta chain by its CDR3 amino acid sequence plus V-gene family, and excluded reads lacking a unique V-gene family. As a way to deal with suspected cross-contamination and a sequencing artifact, a later analysis dropped under 600 nucleotide sequences that were highly shared and had low generation probability. A later analysis calculated a clonal expansion index for each public chain from normalized within-repertoire ranks of inferred template counts. In a later analysis, generation probabilities were computed with a VDJ recombination model fitted to out-of-frame rearrangements, and the resulting probabilities were checked against IGoR. In a later analysis, TCR-TCR, TCR-HLA and TCR-CMV co-occurrence was scored with hypergeometric tests, and a repertoire-size bias correction was applied to TCR pairs. In a later analysis, false discovery rates were estimated by permuting HLA or CMV assignments 20 times. In a later analysis, co-occurring TCRs were grouped with DBSCAN, and TCRdist sequence similarity was added when clustering was performed within HLA-allele-positive subsets. Repertoires with fewer than 30,000 or more than 120,000 public chains, plus five repertoires with anomalous nucleotide sharing, were excluded from co-occurrence clustering. What TCRdb holds here is the immuneACCESS table cut down to in-frame rearrangements. Part of the clones is not present; checked against another copy, under half of the missing clones reflect an unresolved V gene, and the others are unexplained. V and J calls and clone size are given by that table; D and trimming were obtained from the DNA. This sample comprises more than 80,000 clones, more than 65% of them detected only once. About 0.8% of the sample is held by the ten biggest clonotypes.

Of note for this clone: It has no known antigen specificity. Base qualities are not provided; no much larger clone lies one nucleotide away.

This clonotype was obtained from a boy younger than 18 in good health and CMV-seronegative. The sample comprised PBMCs. Here the chain combines TRBV27 and TRBJ1-1, and perhaps TRBD1 as D gene, on 6 matching bases. At the DNA level, the sequence is TGTGCCAGCAGTTTACTCTCAGGGGTTACTGAAGCTTTCTTT. It translates to CASSLLSGVTEAFF.